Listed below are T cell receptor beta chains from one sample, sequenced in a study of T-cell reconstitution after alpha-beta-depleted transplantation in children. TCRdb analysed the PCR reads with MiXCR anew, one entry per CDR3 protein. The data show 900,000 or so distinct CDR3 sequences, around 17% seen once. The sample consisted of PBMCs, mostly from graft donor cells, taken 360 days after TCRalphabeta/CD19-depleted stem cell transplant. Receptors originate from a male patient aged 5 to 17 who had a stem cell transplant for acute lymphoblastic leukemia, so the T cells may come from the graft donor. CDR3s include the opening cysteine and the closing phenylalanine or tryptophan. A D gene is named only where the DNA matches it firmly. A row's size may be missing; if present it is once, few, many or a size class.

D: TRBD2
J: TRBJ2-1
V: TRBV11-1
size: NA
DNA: TGTGCCAGCAGCTTAGCAAGTACTAGCGGGCGAAAAAATGAGCAGTTCTTC
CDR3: CASSLASTSGRKNEQFF

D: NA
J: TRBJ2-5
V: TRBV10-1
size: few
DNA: TGCGCCAGCAGTGAGCAGGGGAGTTGGGAGACCCAGTACTTC
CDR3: CASSEQGSWETQYF

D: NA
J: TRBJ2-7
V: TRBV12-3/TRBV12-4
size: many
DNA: TGTGCCAGCACCCTGGACCCATGGGTCTACGAGCAGTACTTC
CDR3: CASTLDPWVYEQYF

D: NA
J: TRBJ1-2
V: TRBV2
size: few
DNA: TGTGCCAGCAGCGCTCGACAGTTGTATGGCTACACCTTC
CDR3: CASSARQLYGYTF

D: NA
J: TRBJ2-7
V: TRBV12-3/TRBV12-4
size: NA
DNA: TGTGCCAGCATTCGGTCAGGGGGGTCCTACGAGCAGTACTTC
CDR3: CASIRSGGSYEQYF

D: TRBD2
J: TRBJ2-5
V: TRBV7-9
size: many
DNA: TGTGCCACCCAGGGACTAGGAGAGACCCAGTACTTC
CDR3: CATQGLGETQYF

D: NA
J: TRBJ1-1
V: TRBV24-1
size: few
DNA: TGTGCCACCAGTGATGCCCAACAGAACACTGAAGCTTTCTTT
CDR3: CATSDAQQNTEAFF

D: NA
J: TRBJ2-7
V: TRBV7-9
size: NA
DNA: TGTGCCAGCAGCTTAGTGGAAGGGATCAACGAGCAGTACTTC
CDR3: CASSLVEGINEQYF

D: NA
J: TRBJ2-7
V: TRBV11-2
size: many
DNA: TGTGCCAGCAGTATGTCCCCGAATGACTACGAGCAGTACTTC
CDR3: CASSMSPNDYEQYF

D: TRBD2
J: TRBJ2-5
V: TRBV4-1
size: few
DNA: TGCGCCAGCAGCCAAGATGGGGGGGGAGGAGGAGAGACCCAGTACTTC
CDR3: CASSQDGGGGGETQYF

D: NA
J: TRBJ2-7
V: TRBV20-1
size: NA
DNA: TGCAGTGCTCTTACCGGGCAGGGCGGCTACGAGCAGTACTTC
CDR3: CSALTGQGGYEQYF

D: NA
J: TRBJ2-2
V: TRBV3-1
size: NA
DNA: TGTGCCAGCAGCCAAGATCCAGGGACTTACACCGGGGAGCTGTTTTTT
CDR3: CASSQDPGTYTGELFF

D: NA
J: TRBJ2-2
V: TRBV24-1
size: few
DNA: TGTGCCACTCCGTTCAGGACATACGCGAACACCGGGGAGCTGTTTTTT
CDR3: CATPFRTYANTGELFF

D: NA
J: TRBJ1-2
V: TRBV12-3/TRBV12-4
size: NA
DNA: TGTGCCAGCAGTTTCTGGACGGACTACACCTTC
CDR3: CASSFWTDYTF

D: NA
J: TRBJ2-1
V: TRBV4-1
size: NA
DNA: TGCGCCAGCAGCCAAGAGGGGGCGGCGGGGGCCTACAATGAGCAGTTCTTC
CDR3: CASSQEGAAGAYNEQFF

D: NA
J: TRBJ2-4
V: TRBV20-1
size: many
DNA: TGCAGTGCTAGGGCGAAATCCAAAAACATTCAGTACTTC
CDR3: CSARAKSKNIQYF

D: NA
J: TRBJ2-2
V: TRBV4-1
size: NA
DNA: TGCGCCAGCAGCCAAGCCAGGAACACCGGGGAGCTGTTTTTT
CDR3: CASSQARNTGELFF

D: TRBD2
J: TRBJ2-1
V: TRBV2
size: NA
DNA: TGTGCCAGCAATCCGGGACTAGGATACAATGAGCAGTTCTTC
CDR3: CASNPGLGYNEQFF

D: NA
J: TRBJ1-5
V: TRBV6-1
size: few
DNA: TGTGCCAGCAGCCCGGGAAGAGGGACGGGACTCAATCAGCCCCAGCATTTT
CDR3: CASSPGRGTGLNQPQHF

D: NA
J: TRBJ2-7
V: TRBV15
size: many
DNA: TGTGCCACCAGCGCTGCAAGGAGATCCTACGAGCAGTACTTC
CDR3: CATSAARRSYEQYF

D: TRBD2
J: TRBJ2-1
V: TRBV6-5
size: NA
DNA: TGTGCCAGCAGTAACAGCCTAGCGGGAGTTGCAAATGAGCAGTTCTTC
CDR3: CASSNSLAGVANEQFF

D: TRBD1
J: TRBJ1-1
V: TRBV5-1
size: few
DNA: TGCGCCAGCAGCCCACAGGGGGCTAAGACTGAAGCTTTCTTT
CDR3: CASSPQGAKTEAFF

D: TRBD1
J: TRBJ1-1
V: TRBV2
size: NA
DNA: TGTGCCAGCAGTGAGTGGAGGCTCCGGGACAGGGCCAACACTGAAGCTTTCTTT
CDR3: CASSEWRLRDRANTEAFF

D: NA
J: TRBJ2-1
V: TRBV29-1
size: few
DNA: TGCAGCGTTGTTGGTTATCTAGGGAATGAGCAGTTCTTC
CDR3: CSVVGYLGNEQFF

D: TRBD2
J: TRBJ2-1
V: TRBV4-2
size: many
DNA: TGTGCCAGCAGCCAAGCACCTAGCGGGAGTTACAATGAGCAGTTCTTC
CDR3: CASSQAPSGSYNEQFF

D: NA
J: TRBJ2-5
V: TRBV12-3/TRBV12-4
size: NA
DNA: TGTGCCAGCAGTTTTTACGGAGGAGAGACCCAGTACTTC
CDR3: CASSFYGGETQYF

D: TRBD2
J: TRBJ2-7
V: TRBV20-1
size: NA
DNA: TGCAGTGCTAGTAGAAGCGGGAGAGGCCACGAGCAGTACTTC
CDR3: CSASRSGRGHEQYF